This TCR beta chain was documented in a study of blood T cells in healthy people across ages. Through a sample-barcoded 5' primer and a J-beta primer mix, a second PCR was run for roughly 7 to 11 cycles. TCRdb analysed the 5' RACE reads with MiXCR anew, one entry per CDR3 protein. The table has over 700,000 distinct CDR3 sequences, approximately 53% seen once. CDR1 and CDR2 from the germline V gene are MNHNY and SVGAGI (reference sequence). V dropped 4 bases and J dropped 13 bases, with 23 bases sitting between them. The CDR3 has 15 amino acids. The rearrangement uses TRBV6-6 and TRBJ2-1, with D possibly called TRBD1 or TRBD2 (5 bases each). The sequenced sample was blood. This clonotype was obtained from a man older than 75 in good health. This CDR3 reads CASSSPRGRKVTQFF. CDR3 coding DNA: TGTGCCAGCAGTTCCCCACGGGGCAGAAAGGTGACCCAGTTCTTC.